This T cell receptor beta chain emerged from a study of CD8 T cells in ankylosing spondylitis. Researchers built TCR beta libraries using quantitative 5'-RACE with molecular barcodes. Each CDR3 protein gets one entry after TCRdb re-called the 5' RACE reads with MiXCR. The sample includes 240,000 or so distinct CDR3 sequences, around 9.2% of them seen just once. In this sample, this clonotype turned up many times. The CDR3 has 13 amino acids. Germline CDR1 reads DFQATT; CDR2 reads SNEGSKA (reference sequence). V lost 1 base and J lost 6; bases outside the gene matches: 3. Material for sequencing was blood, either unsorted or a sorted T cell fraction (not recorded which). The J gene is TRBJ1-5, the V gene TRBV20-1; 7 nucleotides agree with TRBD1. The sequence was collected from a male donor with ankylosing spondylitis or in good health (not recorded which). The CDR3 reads CSARVTGAQPQHF. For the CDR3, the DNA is TGCAGTGCTAGAGTAACAGGGGCTCAGCCCCAGCATTTT.